This TCR beta chain was found in a study of cytomegalovirus exposure and HLA in healthy donors. CDR1 and CDR2 from the germline V gene are MNHEY and SMNVEV (reference sequence). CDR3 length equals 15 residues. V was trimmed by 6 bases and J by 0 bases, leaving 12 bases between them. Primers included in the PCR were 60 Vbeta and 13 Jbeta primers. Sequenced by immunoSEQ multiplex PCR; TCRdb stores in-frame clones only, minus some. The data show around 64,000 clones, about 74% seen once. The receptor's source is a woman aged 25 to 45 in good health and CMV-seropositive. The sequenced sample was PBMCs. The chain recombines TRBV27 with TRBJ2-1, with a possible D match to TRBD2 (6 bases). CDR3 amino acids: CASSSSESSYNEQFF. CDR3 coding DNA: TGTGCCAGCAGCTCTAGCGAAAGCTCCTACAATGAGCAGTTCTTC.